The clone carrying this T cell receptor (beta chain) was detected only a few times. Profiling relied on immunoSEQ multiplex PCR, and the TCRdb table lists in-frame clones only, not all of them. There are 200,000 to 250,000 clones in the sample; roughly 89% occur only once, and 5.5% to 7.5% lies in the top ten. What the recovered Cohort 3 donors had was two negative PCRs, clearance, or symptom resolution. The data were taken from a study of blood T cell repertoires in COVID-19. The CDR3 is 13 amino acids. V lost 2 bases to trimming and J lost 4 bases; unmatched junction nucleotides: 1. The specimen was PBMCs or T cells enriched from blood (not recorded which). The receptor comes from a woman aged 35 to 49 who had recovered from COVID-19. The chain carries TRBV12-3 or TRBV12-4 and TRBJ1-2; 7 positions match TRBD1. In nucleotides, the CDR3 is TGTGCCAGCAGTTTATCAGGGGGCTATGGCTACACCTTC. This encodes CASSLSGGYGYTF.